This T cell receptor (beta chain) emerged from a study of blood T cell repertoires in COVID-19. Study details: From the United States, Italy and Spain came samples of acute and convalescent COVID-19. PBMCs, B-cell-depleted T cells, or T cells were the source of the cDNA or gDNA that made up the material.

The CDR3 totals 11 residues. Germline loops: CDR1 SQVTM, CDR2 ANQGSEA. As originally analysed: Amplified reference gene primers provided the basis for estimating nucleated cell counts. Profiled with immunoSEQ multiplex PCR; TCRdb holds only in-frame clones, not every one. Clone size and the V and J calls come from that table; the DNA yielded D and trimming. The sample lists 150,000 to 200,000 clones; roughly 90% were seen once. Input material: peripheral blood. This TCR came from a man between 60 and 75 years old with acute or convalescent COVID-19. The V call is TRBV29-1, the J call TRBJ1-2; D uncertain. In DNA form, the CDR3 reads TGCACGGTCGGAGGGAACTATGGCTACACCTTC. As protein: CTVGGNYGYTF.